Listed below are T cell receptor beta chains from one sample, sequenced in a study of shared clonotypes between healthy human individuals. The protocol was immunoSEQ multiplex PCR, while the TCRdb copy is restricted to in-frame clones and leaves out a portion. This table has some 900,000 clones, 60% to 85% appearing once. The material sequenced was memory CD4+ T cells sorted from blood. Receptor source: a man between 18 and 35 years old in good health. CDR3s leave out the opening cysteine and the closing phenylalanine or tryptophan. Each record gives: D gene, J gene, V gene, CDR3 protein. The D gene is left open where the match is weak.

>TRBD1|TRBJ1-4|TRBV6-5
ASMDRDTNEKLF
>TRBD1|TRBJ1-5|TRBV28
ASTPSTGGGQPQH
>TRBD2|TRBJ2-3|TRBV6-4
ASSEFSGSGTDTQY
>NA|TRBJ2-3|TRBV15
ATSREQHITDTQY
>TRBD1|TRBJ2-7|TRBV5-1
ASSFRRAGGTYEQY
>NA|TRBJ2-7|TRBV5-4
ASSWDNYEQY
>NA|TRBJ2-3|TRBV30
AWSPLDTQY
>NA|TRBJ2-5|TRBV6-5
ASSYSGSLGQETQY
>TRBD1|TRBJ1-2|TRBV25-1
ASSDRVGYGYT
>NA|TRBJ1-2|TRBV5-1
ASSLGHNYGYT
>NA|TRBJ2-1|TRBV4-3
ASSQEGTRGNNEQF
>NA|TRBJ2-1|TRBV7-7
ASSLSEAYNEQF
>NA|TRBJ1-1|TRBV9
ASSFGQNTEAF
>NA|TRBJ2-3|TRBV9
ASSWTDITDTQY
>NA|TRBJ2-1|TRBV21-1
ASATGQGKSEQF
>TRBD2|TRBJ2-7|TRBV6-1
ASRATSGSYEQY
>TRBD1|TRBJ1-5|TRBV28
ASTLGQGDSQPQH
>NA|TRBJ1-5|TRBV7-2
ASSLAVGSNQPQH
>NA|TRBJ2-5|TRBV2
ASSEGWRGETQY
>TRBD2|TRBJ2-3|TRBV4-1
ASSQGASGGFTDTQY
>NA|TRBJ1-4|TRBV15
ATSPRSGGTNEKLF
>NA|TRBJ1-3|TRBV10-1
ASSLRYTIY
>NA|TRBJ2-7|TRBV28
ASRRDSPTYEQY
>TRBD1|TRBJ2-7|TRBV27
ASSSPGQGAEQY
>NA|TRBJ2-5|TRBV5-6
ASSLDQRQETQY
>NA|TRBJ1-1|TRBV6-5
ASSYGNMNTEAF
>TRBD1|TRBJ2-2|TRBV11-3
ASSWGQGSTGELF
>NA|TRBJ2-7|TRBV7-9
ASSLGLHPYEQY
>TRBD1|TRBJ2-3|TRBV28
ASSSSQGVGRTQY
>TRBD1|TRBJ2-7|TRBV5-1
ASSLFPGTASYEQY
>NA|TRBJ1-1|TRBV5-1
ASSIKTGNTEAF
>NA|NA|TRBV30
AWSDIYEQY
>NA|TRBJ2-1|TRBV11-2
ASSLPRNTGVNEQF
>NA|TRBJ2-7|TRBV5-1
ASRLQLTGLDEQY
>TRBD1|TRBJ1-4|TRBV9
ASSVRDRVYATNEKLF
>NA|TRBJ2-3|TRBV21-1
ASSKVTGQGARDTQY
>NA|TRBJ1-4|TRBV10-3
AISGEVNEKLF
>NA|TRBJ1-3|TRBV10-2
ATKTGQGNTIY
>TRBD1|TRBJ2-5|TRBV7-7
ASSLRTGTETQY
>NA|TRBJ1-2|TRBV7-2
ASSFDKGVYGYT
>TRBD2|TRBJ2-5|TRBV5-1
ASSTGLAGPQETQY
>NA|TRBJ2-7|TRBV28
ASSLTTATGNEQY
>NA|TRBJ1-6|TRBV9
ASSVGISSYNSPLH
>TRBD1|TRBJ1-5|TRBV5-1
ASSLTGQGRQPQH
>TRBD1|TRBJ1-2|TRBV7-9
ASNPTGTGEGYT
>NA|TRBJ2-1|TRBV12-2
ASRLWAGDRTDYNEQF
>NA|TRBJ1-3|TRBV11-2
ASSRSAAGKGNTIY
>TRBD1|TRBJ2-7|TRBV5-4
ASSSTGTGAYEQY
>NA|TRBJ2-3|TRBV5-1
ASSYQGTDTQY
>NA|TRBJ1-1|TRBV6-1
ASSQAGWYKPDTEAF
>TRBD2|TRBJ2-2|TRBV7-3
ASSLQASGGTSTGELF
>NA|TRBJ2-1|TRBV4-2
ASSLSQGNEQF
>NA|TRBJ2-3|TRBV4-3
ASSQRGSTDTQY
>NA|TRBJ1-1|TRBV29-1
SVSGVRGREGSTEAF
>NA|TRBJ2-1|TRBV6-5
ASRYSSYNEQF
>NA|TRBJ1-2|TRBV19
ASSPRGDYGYT